These T cell receptor beta chains were read from a single sample in a study of a mutant IDH1 vaccine in newly diagnosed glioma. Here immunoSEQ multiplex PCR was the method, and the copy in TCRdb shows in-frame clones only, minus some. This sample carries tens of thousands of clones, roughly 70% of them seen once, and the ten largest clones take 9.5% to 11%. No antigen is known for these receptors. The starting material was peripheral blood mononuclear cells (PBMCs), obtained from a glioma patient whose treatment included an IDH1 peptide vaccine. The origin of the receptors is a man aged 18 to 29 with glioma. Some clones in this sample may be carry-over from other donors' samples. The conserved cysteine and the conserved F or W are not part of the CDR3 here.

cdr3_length | j_call | v_call | cdr3_aa
12 | TRBJ2-7 | TRBV6-6 | ASSYGREGYEQY
13 | TRBJ1-2 | TRBV2 | ASSELGLMNYGYT
13 | TRBJ1-2 | TRBV15 | ATSRDRGQYYGYT
11 | TRBJ1-1 | TRBV5-1 | ASSFISNTEAF
11 | TRBJ1-2 | TRBV18 | ASGRGFNYGYT
13 | TRBJ2-2 | TRBV6-6 | ASHKAGGETGELF
13 | TRBJ2-5 | TRBV9 | ASSVSRRVSETQY
12 | TRBJ1-5 | TRBV2 | ASSGTGGAQPQH
13 | TRBJ2-6 | TRBV9 | ASRGQGAGANVLT
12 | TRBJ2-5 | TRBV19 | ASSKGTLGETQY
13 | TRBJ1-1 | TRBV7-9 | ASSLVVGDGTEAF
14 | TRBJ2-7 | TRBV7-9 | ASSFRTSGASYEQY
13 | TRBJ1-1 | TRBV4-3 | ASSLGTGESGEAF
13 | TRBJ1-5 | TRBV2 | ASSVEGNGNQPQH
16 | TRBJ2-5 | TRBV19 | ASSIEVVRLAGQETQY
10 | TRBJ2-3 | TRBV5-1 | ASSLATDTQY
11 | TRBJ2-1 | TRBV7-9 | ASSSSGGDEQF
11 | TRBJ1-3 | TRBV6-6 | ASSYSVGNTIY
13 | TRBJ2-2 | TRBV7-2 | ASREQTGYTGELF
17 | TRBJ2-2 | TRBV5-1 | ASSNPRNRDLQHTGELF
13 | TRBJ2-7 | TRBV14 | ASSRSSGRGYEQY
12 | TRBJ2-3 | TRBV5-1 | ASSFFRGTDTQY
11 | TRBJ2-4 | TRBV7-2 | ASSLSNSGIQY
14 | TRBJ2-5 | TRBV9 | ASSVGGDGSQETQY